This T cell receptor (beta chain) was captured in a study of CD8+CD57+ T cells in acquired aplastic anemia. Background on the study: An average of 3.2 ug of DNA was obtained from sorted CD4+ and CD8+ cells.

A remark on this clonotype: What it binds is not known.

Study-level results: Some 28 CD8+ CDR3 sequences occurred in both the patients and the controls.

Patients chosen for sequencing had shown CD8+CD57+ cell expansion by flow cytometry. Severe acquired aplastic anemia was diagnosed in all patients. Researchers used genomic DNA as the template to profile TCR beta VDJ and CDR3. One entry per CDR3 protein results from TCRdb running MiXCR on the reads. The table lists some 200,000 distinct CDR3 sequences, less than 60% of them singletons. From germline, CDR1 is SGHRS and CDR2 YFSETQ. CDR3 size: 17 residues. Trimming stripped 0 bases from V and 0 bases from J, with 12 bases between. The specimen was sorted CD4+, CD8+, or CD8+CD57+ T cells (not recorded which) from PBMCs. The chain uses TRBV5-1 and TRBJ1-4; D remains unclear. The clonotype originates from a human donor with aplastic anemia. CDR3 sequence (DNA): TGCGCCAGCAGCTTGGGTCCGACGCAGGCAACTAATGAAAAACTGTTTTTT. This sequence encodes CASSLGPTQATNEKLFF. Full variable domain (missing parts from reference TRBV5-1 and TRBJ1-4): KAGVTQTPRYLIKTRGQQVTLSCSPISGHRSVSWYQQTPGQGLQFLFEYFSETQRNKGNFPGRFSGRQFSNSRSEMNVSTLELGDSALYLCASSLGPTQATNEKLFFGSGTQLSVL.